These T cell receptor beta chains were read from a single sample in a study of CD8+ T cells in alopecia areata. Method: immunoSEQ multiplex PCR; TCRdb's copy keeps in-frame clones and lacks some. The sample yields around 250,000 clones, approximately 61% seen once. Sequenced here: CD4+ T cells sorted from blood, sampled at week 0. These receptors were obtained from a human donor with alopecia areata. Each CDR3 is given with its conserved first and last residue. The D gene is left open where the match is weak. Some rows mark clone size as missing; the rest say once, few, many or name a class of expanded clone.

cdr3_aa: CASSFNGNTGELFF
cdr3_nt: TGCGCCAGCAGCTTTAACGGGAACACCGGGGAGCTGTTTTTT
j_call: TRBJ2-2
d_call: NA
v_call: TRBV5-1
clone_size: NA

cdr3_aa: CAWSILAGYNEQFF
cdr3_nt: TGTGCCTGGAGTATACTAGCGGGCTACAATGAGCAGTTCTTC
j_call: TRBJ2-1
d_call: TRBD2
v_call: TRBV30
clone_size: NA

cdr3_aa: CSARRANEQFF
cdr3_nt: TGCAGTGCTAGAAGAGCTAATGAGCAGTTCTTC
j_call: TRBJ2-1
d_call: NA
v_call: TRBV20-1
clone_size: NA

cdr3_aa: CASSRTPQETQYF
cdr3_nt: TGTGCCAGCTCCCGGACACCTCAAGAGACCCAGTACTTC
j_call: TRBJ2-5
d_call: NA
v_call: TRBV18
clone_size: once

cdr3_aa: CASSYGGAQPQHF
cdr3_nt: TGTGCCAGCAGTTACGGGGGGGCTCAGCCCCAGCATTTT
j_call: TRBJ1-5
d_call: NA
v_call: TRBV6-5
clone_size: once

cdr3_aa: CAWGQTNTEAFF
cdr3_nt: TGTGCCTGGGGACAGACAAACACTGAAGCTTTCTTT
j_call: TRBJ1-1
d_call: NA
v_call: TRBV30
clone_size: NA

cdr3_aa: CAWRPGGSNQPQHF
cdr3_nt: TGTGCCTGGAGGCCCGGGGGGAGCAATCAGCCCCAGCATTTT
j_call: TRBJ1-5
d_call: NA
v_call: TRBV30
clone_size: NA

cdr3_aa: CASSAPRASGQEAFF
cdr3_nt: TGCGCCAGCAGCGCCCCCCGGGCGTCGGGACAAGAAGCTTTCTTT
j_call: TRBJ1-1
d_call: NA
v_call: TRBV5-1
clone_size: NA

cdr3_aa: CASSLDVGPYNEQFF
cdr3_nt: TGTGCCAGCAGCTTGGATGTGGGGCCCTACAATGAGCAGTTCTTC
j_call: TRBJ2-1
d_call: NA
v_call: TRBV5-4
clone_size: few

cdr3_aa: CASTTAPGTDTQYF
cdr3_nt: TGTGCCAGTACGACCGCCCCTGGCACAGATACGCAGTATTTT
j_call: TRBJ2-3
d_call: NA
v_call: TRBV19
clone_size: NA

cdr3_aa: CASSQATGTTTGNTIYF
cdr3_nt: TGCGCCAGCAGCCAAGCAACCGGGACCACGACTGGAAACACCATATATTTT
j_call: TRBJ1-3
d_call: NA
v_call: TRBV4-1
clone_size: NA

cdr3_aa: CASSLVAGSTGELFF
cdr3_nt: TGTGCCAGCAGCTTAGTGGCGGGGTCCACCGGGGAGCTGTTTTTT
j_call: TRBJ2-2
d_call: NA
v_call: TRBV11-2
clone_size: NA

cdr3_aa: CASSATRFGSYYGYTF
cdr3_nt: TGTGCCAGCAGCGCGACCCGTTTCGGCTCCTACTATGGCTACACCTTC
j_call: TRBJ1-2
d_call: NA
v_call: TRBV9
clone_size: NA

cdr3_aa: CASSSWTGALGQFF
cdr3_nt: TGTGCCAGCAGTTCCTGGACAGGGGCCCTCGGGCAGTTCTTC
j_call: TRBJ2-1
d_call: TRBD1
v_call: TRBV6-5
clone_size: NA

cdr3_aa: CASSIFSGAEQYF
cdr3_nt: TGTGCCAGCAGCATATTCTCAGGGGCCGAGCAGTACTTC
j_call: TRBJ2-7
d_call: NA
v_call: TRBV7-2
clone_size: few

cdr3_aa: CASSPGTGTTNSPLHF
cdr3_nt: TGTGCCAGCAGCCCAGGGACAGGGACAACGAATTCACCCCTCCACTTT
j_call: TRBJ1-6
d_call: TRBD1
v_call: TRBV7-9
clone_size: NA

cdr3_aa: CASSLDRYQPQHF
cdr3_nt: TGTGCCAGCAGCCTCGACAGATATCAGCCCCAGCATTTT
j_call: TRBJ1-5
d_call: NA
v_call: TRBV7-3
clone_size: NA

cdr3_aa: CASSIRWGETQYF
cdr3_nt: TGTGCCAGCAGCATTAGATGGGGAGAGACCCAGTACTTC
j_call: TRBJ2-5
d_call: NA
v_call: TRBV5-5
clone_size: NA

cdr3_aa: CAWSVPGAPPYEQYF
cdr3_nt: TGTGCCTGGAGTGTACCGGGGGCCCCCCCCTACGAGCAGTACTTC
j_call: TRBJ2-7
d_call: NA
v_call: TRBV30
clone_size: few

cdr3_aa: CASGLWSEQYF
cdr3_nt: TGTGCTAGTGGTCTATGGTCAGAGCAGTACTTC
j_call: TRBJ2-7
d_call: NA
v_call: TRBV12-5
clone_size: NA

cdr3_aa: CAWSGPGQANQPQHF
cdr3_nt: TGTGCCTGGAGCGGTCCGGGACAGGCGAATCAGCCCCAGCATTTT
j_call: TRBJ1-5
d_call: TRBD1
v_call: TRBV30
clone_size: few

cdr3_aa: CSVDQGGIGHEQYF
cdr3_nt: TGCAGCGTTGACCAGGGAGGGATCGGCCACGAGCAGTACTTC
j_call: TRBJ2-7
d_call: TRBD2
v_call: TRBV29-1
clone_size: NA

cdr3_aa: CASSARGSYNSPLHF
cdr3_nt: TGTGCCAGCAGCGCCAGGGGTTCCTATAATTCACCCCTCCACTTT
j_call: TRBJ1-6
d_call: NA
v_call: TRBV2
clone_size: NA

cdr3_aa: CAWTGLQETQYF
cdr3_nt: TGTGCCTGGACCGGCTTACAAGAGACCCAGTACTTC
j_call: TRBJ2-5
d_call: NA
v_call: TRBV30
clone_size: once

cdr3_aa: CASSSDPGVTNEKLFF
cdr3_nt: TGTGCCAGCAGTTCAGACCCAGGGGTAACTAATGAAAAACTGTTTTTT
j_call: TRBJ1-4
d_call: NA
v_call: TRBV6-5
clone_size: few

cdr3_aa: CSVRTGGLEEQYF
cdr3_nt: TGCAGCGTTCGGACAGGGGGACTTGAAGAGCAGTACTTC
j_call: TRBJ2-7
d_call: TRBD1
v_call: TRBV29-1
clone_size: few

cdr3_aa: CAWGGRGPNQPQHF
cdr3_nt: TGTGCCTGGGGGGGTCGCGGGCCAAATCAGCCCCAGCATTTT
j_call: TRBJ1-5
d_call: NA
v_call: TRBV30
clone_size: NA

cdr3_aa: CASSLVQGGNQPQHF
cdr3_nt: TGTGCCAGCAGCTTAGTACAGGGCGGCAATCAGCCCCAGCATTTT
j_call: TRBJ1-5
d_call: NA
v_call: TRBV7-2
clone_size: once

cdr3_aa: CAWSGPLNHPKNIQYF
cdr3_nt: TGTGCCTGGAGTGGGCCCTTAAATCATCCCAAAAACATTCAGTACTTC
j_call: TRBJ2-4
d_call: NA
v_call: TRBV30
clone_size: NA